A selection of T cell receptor beta chains follows, all from one sample in a study of blood T cell repertoires in COVID-19. Profiling relied on immunoSEQ multiplex PCR, and the TCRdb table lists in-frame clones only, not all of them. The sample carries over 350,000 clones, 70% to 90% recorded once. The sequenced sample consisted of PBMCs or T cells enriched from blood (not recorded which). These receptors all stem from a woman younger than 30 with acute COVID-19. Both conserved end residues are part of each CDR3. D genes are given only for firm matches. The listing skips clone size in some rows; elsewhere it reads once, few, many or a size class.

TRBJ1-5 TRBV7-2 - 14 - CASSATDSNQPQHF TGTGCCAGCAGCGCGACAGATAGCAATCAGCCCCAGCATTTT
TRBJ1-1 TRBV20-1 - 11 once CSALGYTEAFF TGCAGTGCCCTGGGCTACACTGAAGCTTTCTTT
TRBJ1-5 TRBV18 TRBD1 15 - CASSKGQISNQPQHF TGTGCCAGCTCAAAGGGACAGATTTCCAATCAGCCCCAGCATTTT
TRBJ2-1 TRBV14 TRBD2 15 - CASSQGGTRYNEQFF TGTGCCAGCAGCCAGGGGGGGACTAGATACAATGAGCAGTTCTTC
TRBJ2-7 TRBV5-1 TRBD1 14 - CASSYGTGSYEQYF TGCGCCAGCAGCTACGGGACAGGTTCCTACGAGCAGTACTTC
TRBJ1-5 TRBV18 TRBD1 15 - CASSPRGQGNQPQHF TGTGCCAGCTCACCGCGGGGACAGGGCAATCAGCCCCAGCATTTT
TRBJ1-1 TRBV9 TRBD1 17 - CASSVAQGTGTSTEAFF TGTGCCAGCAGCGTAGCTCAGGGGACAGGGACTAGCACTGAAGCTTTCTTT
TRBJ1-5 TRBV5-5 TRBD1 15 - CASSQRTGIGQPQHF TGTGCCAGCAGCCAAAGGACAGGGATAGGTCAGCCCCAGCATTTT
TRBJ1-1 TRBV29-1 - 12 - CSARQTNTEAFF TGCAGCGCTCGACAGACGAACACTGAAGCTTTCTTT
TRBJ2-7 TRBV7-2 TRBD1 16 - CASSLVGTEGTYEQYF TGTGCCAGCAGCTTAGTGGGGACAGAAGGGACCTACGAGCAGTACTTC
TRBJ1-2 TRBV24-1 - 11 few CATSVGQHYTF TGTGCCACCAGTGTTGGGCAGCACTACACCTTC
TRBJ1-1 TRBV28 TRBD1 14 - CASSLAGGDTEAFF TGTGCCAGCAGTTTAGCAGGGGGAGACACTGAAGCTTTCTTT
TRBJ1-5 TRBV28 - 13 - CASSRGQAQPQHF TGTGCCAGCAGCCGGGGACAAGCTCAGCCCCAGCATTTT
TRBJ1-2 TRBV3-1/TRBV3-2 - 17 - CASSQDSGQNYNYGYTF TGTGCCAGCAGCCAAGATTCTGGGCAAAATTATAACTATGGCTACACCTTC
TRBJ1-2 TRBV2 TRBD1 15 - CAIILRDRGNYGYTF TGTGCCATCATCCTCAGGGACAGGGGTAACTATGGCTACACCTTC
TRBJ2-3 TRBV19 TRBD1 17 - CASSRGMGQGAADTQYF TGTGCCAGTAGTAGAGGTATGGGACAGGGGGCAGCGGATACGCAGTATTTT
TRBJ2-7 TRBV7-9 TRBD1 12 - CASSLGVGQGYF TGTGCCAGCAGCTTAGGAGTGGGACAGGGGTACTTC
TRBJ1-5 TRBV27 TRBD1 16 - CASSLSGQAPNQPQHF TGTGCCAGCAGTTTATCGGGACAGGCGCCCAATCAGCCCCAGCATTTT
TRBJ1-6 TRBV27 TRBD1 15 - CATQPLGTGNSPLHF TGTGCCACCCAACCACTGGGGACAGGGAATTCACCCCTCCACTTT
TRBJ2-7 TRBV6-5 TRBD1 13 - CASSLGTGGEQYF TGTGCCAGCAGTCTGGGGACAGGGGGCGAGCAGTACTTC
TRBJ1-5 TRBV15 - 17 - CATSRLPGTVEGQPQHF TGTGCCACCAGCAGACTCCCCGGGACTGTGGAAGGTCAGCCCCAGCATTTT
TRBJ2-7 TRBV5-1 - 15 - CASSLASRERDEQYF TGCGCCAGCAGCTTGGCCTCCCGGGAGCGTGACGAGCAGTACTTC
TRBJ2-5 TRBV6-5 - 15 once CASSQTGRMGETQYF TGTGCCAGCAGCCAAACAGGGAGAATGGGGGAGACCCAGTACTTC
TRBJ2-1 TRBV28 TRBD2 15 - CASSQGTSSYNEQFF TGTGCCAGCAGTCAGGGGACTAGCTCCTACAATGAGCAGTTCTTC
TRBJ2-3 TRBV10-3 - 13 - CASGGPSTDTQYF TGTGCCTCCGGGGGGCCTAGCACAGATACGCAGTATTTT
TRBJ2-3 TRBV7-3 - 14 once CASSHAGNTDTQYF TGTGCCAGCAGCCACGCCGGGAACACAGATACGCAGTATTTT
TRBJ1-2 TRBV7-9 - 14 - CASSSGVLMYGYTF TGTGCCAGCAGCTCAGGGGTTCTGATGTATGGCTACACCTTC
TRBJ2-7 TRBV28 TRBD2 15 - CASSPLGTRAYEQYF TGTGCCAGCAGTCCCCTCGGGACTAGAGCCTACGAGCAGTACTTC
TRBJ1-1 TRBV6-5 - 15 - CASSSYRDRNTEAFF TGTGCCAGCAGTTCTTACAGGGATCGGAACACTGAAGCTTTCTTT
TRBJ1-2 TRBV21-1 - 15 - CASSPVGQGANGYTF -
TRBJ1-5 TRBV13 TRBD1 14 - CASSLGTGDQPQHF TGTGCCAGCAGCTTGGGTACAGGGGATCAGCCCCAGCATTTT